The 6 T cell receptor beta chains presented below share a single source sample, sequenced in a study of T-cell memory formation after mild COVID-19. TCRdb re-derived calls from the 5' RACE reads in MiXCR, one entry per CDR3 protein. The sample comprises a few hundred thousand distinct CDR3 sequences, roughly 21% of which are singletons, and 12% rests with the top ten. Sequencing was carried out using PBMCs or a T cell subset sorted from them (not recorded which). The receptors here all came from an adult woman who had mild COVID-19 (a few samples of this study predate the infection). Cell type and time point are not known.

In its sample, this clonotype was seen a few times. CDR3 amino acids: CASRRTSGVSYEQYF. Written as DNA, the CDR3 is TGTGCCAGCAGACGGACTAGCGGGGTCTCCTACGAGCAGTACTTC. The V call is TRBV6-5, the J call TRBJ2-7; 12 bases agree with TRBD2. The germline V gene encodes CDR1 MNHEY and CDR2 SVGAGI. Trimming removed 6 bases from V and 0 bases from J; junction bases left unmatched: 3. The CDR3 extends over 15 amino acids.

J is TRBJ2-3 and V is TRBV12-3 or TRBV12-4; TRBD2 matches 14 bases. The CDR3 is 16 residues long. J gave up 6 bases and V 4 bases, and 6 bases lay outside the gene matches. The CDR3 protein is CASSSGTSGGVDTQYF. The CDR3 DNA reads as TGTGCCAGCAGTTCCGGGACTAGCGGGGGCGTTGATACGCAGTATTTT.

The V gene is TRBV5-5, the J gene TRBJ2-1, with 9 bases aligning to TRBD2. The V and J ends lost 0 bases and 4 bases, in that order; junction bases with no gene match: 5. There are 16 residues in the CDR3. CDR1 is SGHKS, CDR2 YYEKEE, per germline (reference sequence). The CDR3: CASSLAWTSAYNEQFF. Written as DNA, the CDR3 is TGTGCCAGCAGCTTGGCCTGGACTAGCGCGTACAATGAGCAGTTCTTC.

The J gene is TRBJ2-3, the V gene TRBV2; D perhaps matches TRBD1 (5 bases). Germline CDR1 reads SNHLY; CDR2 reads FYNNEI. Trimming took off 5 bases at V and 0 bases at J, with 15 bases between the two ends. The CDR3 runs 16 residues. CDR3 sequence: CASSTPDTPSTDTQYF. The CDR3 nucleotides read TGTGCCAGCAGTACCCCGGACACACCTAGCACAGATACGCAGTATTTT. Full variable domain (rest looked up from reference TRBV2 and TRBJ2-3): EPEVTQTPSHQVTQMGQEVILRCVPISNHLYFYWYRQILGQKVEFLVSFYNNEISEKSEIFDDQFSVERPDGSNFTLKIRSTKLEDSAMYFCASSTPDTPSTDTQYFGPGTRLTVL.

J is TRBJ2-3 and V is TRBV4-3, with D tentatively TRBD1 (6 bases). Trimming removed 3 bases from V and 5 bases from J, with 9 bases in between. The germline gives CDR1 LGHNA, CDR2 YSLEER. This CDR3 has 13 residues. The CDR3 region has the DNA TGCGCCAGCAGCCAGGTACAGGGAGATACGCAGTATTTT. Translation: CASSQVQGDTQYF.

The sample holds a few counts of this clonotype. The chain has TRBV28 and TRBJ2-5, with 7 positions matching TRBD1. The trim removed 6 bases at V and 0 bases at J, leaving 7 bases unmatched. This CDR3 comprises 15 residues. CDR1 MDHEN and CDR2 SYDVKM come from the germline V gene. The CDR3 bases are TGTGCCAGCAGCCCCTTTGACAGGGACCAAGAGACCCAGTACTTC. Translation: CASSPFDRDQETQYF.